Below, 13 T cell receptor beta chains from the same sample are listed, as sequenced in a study of blood T cell repertoires in COVID-19. Clones were sequenced by immunoSEQ multiplex PCR, and TCRdb holds only the in-frame ones, with some missing. This table holds about 280,000 clones, roughly 85% found once. Sequencing used peripheral blood. All receptors come from a man aged 45-60 years with active or convalescent COVID-19.

The chain couples TRBV7-3 to TRBJ1-6, with D tentatively TRBD1 (6 bases). This CDR3 is 14 amino acids long. CDR1 and CDR2 (germline): SGHTA, FQGTGA. V lost 5 bases and J 10 bases, leaving 15 bases between the germline ends. The CDR3 sequence is CASSLQPQGSPLHF. In DNA, the CDR3 is TGTGCCAGCAGCCTACAGCCCCAGGGGTCACCCCTCCACTTT.

Only a few counts were recorded for this clone. This chain joins TRBV29-1 and TRBJ1-1, with a tentative D call TRBD1 (5 bases). The V gene lost 4 bases and the J gene lost 5 bases, with 11 bases spanning the gap. Germline V gives CDR1 SQVTM, CDR2 ANQGSEA. The CDR3 sequence is 12 residues long. CDR3 bases: TGCAGCGTTGCGCAGGGTCAGACTGAAGCTTTCTTT. Encoded protein: CSVAQGQTEAFF.

This clone was recorded a few times. The CDR3 protein is CASSDGQSYNEQFF. The CDR3 nucleotides read TGTGCCAGCAGTGATGGACAGTCCTACAATGAGCAGTTCTTC. The V gene is TRBV6-1, the J gene TRBJ2-1; a possible D gene is TRBD1 (6 bases). Looked up from germline, CDR1 is MNHNS and CDR2 is SASEGT. The CDR3 runs to 14 residues. Trimming removed 3 bases at V and 1 base at J, with 7 bases between.

V is TRBV28 and J is TRBJ2-1, with D maybe TRBD1 (6 bases). Trimming took off 3 bases at V and 6 bases at J, with 15 bases between the two ends. Germline values: CDR1 MDHEN, CDR2 SYDVKM. The length of the CDR3 is 15 residues. In DNA form, the CDR3 reads TGTGCCAGCAGTTTCAACCCATCGACAGGCAATGAGCAGTTCTTC. It translates to CASSFNPSTGNEQFF.

This clone has just one count. The chain couples TRBV2 to TRBJ1-3; no firm D call. Trimming removed 6 bases at V and 0 bases at J, with 9 bases between. CDR3 size: 14 residues. CDR1 is SNHLY, CDR2 FYNNEI, per germline. The CDR3 sequence: CASRVDSSGNTIYF. As DNA, the CDR3 is TGTGCCAGCAGGGTGGACTCCTCTGGAAACACCATATATTTT.

V and J are TRBV7-9 and TRBJ2-4; possible D gene TRBD1, 6 bases. The ends were cut back, 7 bases at V and 2 bases at J, with 18 bases in the middle. CDR3 size: 16 residues. Germline CDR1 is SEHNR and CDR2 is FQNEAQ (reference sequence). Here the CDR3 reads CASTPLQGTSKNIQYF. CDR3 DNA: TGTGCCAGCACCCCGCTCCAGGGGACGTCCAAAAACATTCAGTACTTC.

This chain connects TRBV7-7 to TRBJ2-2, with 10 bases aligning to TRBD1. V dropped 6 bases and J dropped 0; count of bases not matched to a gene: 4. Per germline, CDR1 SSHAT and CDR2 FNYEAQ (reference sequence). This CDR3 comprises 16 residues. CDR3 in DNA: TGTGCCAGCAGGACAGGGGGCGAAGCGAACACCGGGGAGCTGTTTTTT. Encoded protein: CASRTGGEANTGELFF.

This chain connects TRBV18 to TRBJ1-1, with TRBD1 matching over 8 bases. V shed 0 bases, J shed 2 bases, and the junction held 8 bases outside the gene matches. Germline V gene sequence: CDR1 KGHSH, CDR2 LQKENI. The CDR3 is made up of 17 amino acids. The CDR3 loop is CASSPPRTGTFNTEAFF. The CDR3, as DNA: TGTGCCAGCTCACCACCACGGACAGGGACCTTTAACACTGAAGCTTTCTTT. Full variable domain (outside the CDR3, taken from reference TRBV18 and TRBJ1-1): NAGVMQNPRHLVRRRGQEARLRCSPMKGHSHVYWYRQLPEEGLKFMVYLQKENIIDESGMPKERFSAEFPKEGPSILRIQQVVRGDSAAYFCASSPPRTGTFNTEAFFGQGTRLTVV.

J is TRBJ2-7 and V is TRBV4-3, with D perhaps matching TRBD2 (6 bases). In germline, CDR1 is LGHNA, CDR2 YSLEER. V lost 4 bases to trimming and J lost 5 bases, with 18 bases between them. The CDR3 runs to 15 residues. The CDR3 nucleotides are TGCGCCAGCAGCCCCTCCGAGGACTACAATGACGAGCAGTACTTC. Amino acids: CASSPSEDYNDEQYF.

The V gene is TRBV11-2, the J gene TRBJ2-5, with 7 bases aligning to TRBD1. V dropped 0 bases and J dropped 5; count of bases not matched to a gene: 0. The germline V gene encodes CDR1 SGHAT and CDR2 FQNNGV. The CDR3 has 13 amino acids. The CDR3 bases are TGTGCCAGCAGCTTAGAACAGGGGGAGACCCAGTACTTC. Amino acid sequence: CASSLEQGETQYF.

For the CDR3, the DNA is TGTGCCAGCAGTAAACCACCTTTAGCGGGAGGGCCTTACACAGATACGCAGTATTTT. It specifies CASSKPPLAGGPYTDTQYF. This rearrangement joins TRBV6-2 or TRBV6-3 to TRBJ2-3; 11 nucleotides align to TRBD2. The CDR3 has 19 residues. Germline values: CDR1 MNHEY, CDR2 SVGEGT. V lost 5 bases, J lost 2 bases, and 15 bases stayed unmatched.

V usage is TRBV5-4 and J usage is TRBJ1-2; TRBD1 might be the D (6 bases). Germline loops: CDR1 SGHNT, CDR2 YYREEE (reference sequence). The length of the CDR3 is 13 residues. Trimming pared 6 bases from V and 4 bases from J, leaving 13 bases between. CDR3 sequence (DNA): TGTGCCAGCACACCAGGGGAGAGCTATGGCTACACCTTC. Protein product: CASTPGESYGYTF.

V gene TRBV7-2 combines with J gene TRBJ1-5; 7 bases map to TRBD1. Germline CDR1 SGHTA, CDR2 FQGNSA. V shed 7 bases, J shed 7 bases, and the junction held 10 bases outside the gene matches. The CDR3 loop spans 14 amino acids. Written as DNA, the CDR3 is TGTGCCAGCACCCGACAGGGAGAAGGGCAGCCCCAGCATTTT. Encoded protein: CASTRQGEGQPQHF.